The 27 T cell receptor beta chains listed next were all sequenced from one sample in a study of blood T cell repertoires in COVID-19. TCRdb keeps only in-frame clones here, not all; method: immunoSEQ multiplex PCR. The sample holds about 210,000 clones; 88% are singletons and the top ten take roughly 0.69%. Sequenced input: peripheral blood. The receptors here all came from a man aged 40-49 years with acute or convalescent COVID-19.

V is TRBV5-6 and J is TRBJ2-3, with 7 bases matching TRBD2. This CDR3 is 16 amino acids long. V shed 4 bases, J shed 1 base, and the junction held 9 bases outside the gene matches. The germline CDR1 and CDR2 sequences are SGHDT and YYEEEE. The DNA for the CDR3 is TGTGCCAGCAGCCCATGGGCGGGAGCGGGCACAGATACGCAGTATTTT. The encoded protein is CASSPWAGAGTDTQYF. Based on the CDR3 plus reference TRBV5-6 and TRBJ2-3, the full variable domain is DAGVTQSPTHLIKTRGQQVTLRCSPKSGHDTVSWYQQALGQGPQFIFQYYEEEERQRGNFPDRFSGHQFPNYSSELNVNALLLGDSALYLCASSPWAGAGTDTQYFGPGTRLTVL.

As concerns this clone: The junction departs from the called germline gene at one end, perhaps through a read error. This chain links TRBV5-1 with TRBJ2-7; the D gene is possibly TRBD1 (5 bases). The CDR3 has 13 residues. CDR1 is SGHRS and CDR2 is YFSETQ in the germline V gene. The chain's CDR3 is CASSLEEYGQRDF. CDR3 sequence (DNA): TGCGCCAGCAGCTTGGAGGAGTACGGACAAAGAGACTTC.

This chain links TRBV27 with TRBJ1-1; TRBD1 agrees at 8 bases. J gave up 4 bases and V 3 bases, and 7 bases lay outside the gene matches. The CDR3 runs to 15 residues. Looked up from germline, CDR1 is MNHEY and CDR2 is SMNVEV (reference sequence). CDR3 nucleotides: TGTGCCAGCAGTTTCCGGACAGGGAGTAGCACTGAAGCTTTCTTT. Residues: CASSFRTGSSTEAFF.

This chain links TRBV12-3 or TRBV12-4 with TRBJ2-3; D is unclear. The V and J ends lost 2 bases and 2 bases respectively, with 5 bases between them. The CDR3 consists of 13 residues. The CDR3 reads CASSLSNTDTQYF. CDR3 DNA sequence: TGTGCCAGCAGTTTATCCAACACAGATACGCAGTATTTT.

The rearrangement links TRBV7-7 to TRBJ2-5; 14 nucleotides align to TRBD2. The CDR3 loop spans 16 amino acids. The germline CDR1 and CDR2 sequences are SSHAT and FNYEAQ (reference sequence). V was pared by 5 bases and J by 2 bases, with 4 bases of the junction left unmatched. The CDR3, as DNA: TGTGCCAGCAGCAAGGGACTAGCGGGGGAACAAGAGACCCAGTACTTC. Translated, it gives CASSKGLAGEQETQYF.

The V and J genes are TRBV13 and TRBJ1-3, with 8 bases identical to TRBD1. CDR3 size: 14 residues. The germline CDR1 and CDR2 sequences are PRHDT and FYEKMQ (reference sequence). V shed 5 bases, J shed 2 bases, and the junction held 2 bases outside the gene matches. CDR3 protein: CASSPRGPGNTIYF. Written as DNA, the CDR3 is TGTGCCAGCAGCCCCAGGGGGCCTGGAAACACCATATATTTT.

The chain is built from TRBV6-1 and TRBJ1-2; D uncertain. The V gene's germline CDR1 is MNHNS and CDR2 SASEGT. This CDR3 contains 16 residues. The V end was cut by 2 bases, the J end by 0 bases, with 13 bases between. The CDR3 protein is CASSEWEGATNYGYTF. The DNA for the CDR3 is TGTGCCAGCAGTGAATGGGAGGGAGCAACTAACTATGGCTACACCTTC.

The V and J genes are TRBV3-1 (or the pseudogene TRBV3-2) and TRBJ2-3; D not certain. CDR3 length equals 13 residues. The V end lost 4 bases, the J end lost 6 bases, and 11 bases lay between the germline ends. CDR1 and CDR2 (germline): LGHDT, YNNKEL (reference sequence). The CDR3 is CASSRLGADTQYF. The CDR3 DNA reads TGTGCCAGCAGCCGTCTCGGTGCGGATACGCAGTATTTT.

The chain employs TRBV7-9 and TRBJ2-7; maybe TRBD1 (5 bases). The CDR3 contains 15 residues. From germline, CDR1 is SEHNR and CDR2 FQNEAQ (reference sequence). V lost 4 bases and J 3 bases, leaving 16 bases between the germline ends. CDR3 amino acids: CASSSGFRENYEQYF. For the CDR3, the DNA is TGTGCCAGCAGCTCCGGTTTCAGGGAAAACTACGAGCAGTACTTC.

The J gene is TRBJ1-5, the V gene TRBV18, with D maybe TRBD1 (5 bases). The V gene lost 3 bases and the J gene lost 0 bases, with 12 bases spanning the gap. Germline V gene lookup returns CDR1 KGHSH and CDR2 LQKENI. The CDR3 sequence is 16 residues long. CDR3 coding DNA: TGTGCCAGCTCACCGGACGCCAGGGCTAGCAATCAGCCCCAGCATTTT. Translating it yields CASSPDARASNQPQHF.

CDR3 sequence: CASSLQGGVDSPLHF. The CDR3 DNA follows: TGTGCCAGCAGTTTACAAGGGGGAGTTGATTCACCCCTCCACTTT. This chain links TRBV27 with TRBJ1-6, with D possibly TRBD1 on 6 matching bases. The V gene's germline CDR1 is MNHEY and CDR2 SMNVEV (reference sequence). V lost 2 bases, J lost 8 bases, and 13 bases lay in between. The CDR3 runs to 15 residues.

The chain links TRBV6-5 to TRBJ1-2; no clear D. Germline V gene lookup returns CDR1 MNHEY and CDR2 SVGAGI. V gave up 9 bases and J gave up 2 bases, with 7 bases separating them. There are 11 residues in the CDR3. Written as DNA, the CDR3 is TGTGCCAGTCCAGGCAACTATGGCTACACCTTC. This translates into CASPGNYGYTF.

This rearrangement joins TRBV11-2 to TRBJ1-2; D uncertain. The V gene's germline CDR1 is SGHAT and CDR2 FQNNGV. Trimming removed 1 base from V and 6 bases from J, with 6 bases in between. This CDR3 is built from 12 residues. In nucleotides, the CDR3 is TGTGCCAGCAGCTTAGCCGGGGATGGCTACACCTTC. Residues: CASSLAGDGYTF.

The chain is built from TRBV25-1 and TRBJ1-2, with 7 bases that match TRBD1. The J segment lost 3 bases and the V segment lost 5 bases, leaving 6 bases of the junction unmatched. The germline V gene has CDR1 MGHDK and CDR2 SYGVNS. This CDR3 has 14 residues. The CDR3: CASSLTGLDYGYTF. The CDR3 DNA follows: TGTGCCAGCAGTTTGACAGGGCTTGACTATGGCTACACCTTC.

V and J are TRBV5-1 and TRBJ2-1; possibly TRBD2 for D (5 bases). V was trimmed by 0 bases and J by 7 bases, leaving 17 bases between them. This CDR3 has 16 amino acids. CDR1 and CDR2 from the germline V gene are SGHRS and YFSETQ. CDR3 residues: CASSLAAGVMANEQFF. The CDR3 DNA sequence: TGCGCCAGCAGCTTGGCTGCGGGTGTCATGGCTAATGAGCAGTTCTTC.

V and J are TRBV6-1 and TRBJ1-2, with 7 bases aligning to TRBD1. The CDR3 loop spans 13 amino acids. V shed 10 bases, J shed 2 bases, and the junction held 7 bases outside the gene matches. CDR1 MNHNS and CDR2 SASEGT come from the germline V gene. This CDR3 reads CATGAGQNYGYTF. CDR3 sequence (DNA): TGTGCCACCGGGGCGGGACAGAACTATGGCTACACCTTC.

This CDR3 reads CASSFYGTVNTEAFF. The CDR3 nucleotides read TGTGCCAGCAGTTTTTACGGTACCGTGAACACTGAAGCTTTCTTT. The V and J genes are TRBV27 and TRBJ1-1, with D uncertain. V lost 3 bases, J lost 0 bases, and 11 bases lay in between. The CDR3 extends over 15 amino acids. Germline CDR1 MNHEY, CDR2 SMNVEV (reference sequence).

The V call is TRBV7-9, the J call TRBJ1-1; maybe TRBD1 (6 bases). CDR1 SEHNR and CDR2 FQNEAQ come from the germline V gene (reference sequence). V lost 4 bases and J lost 4, with 16 bases in between. The CDR3 is made up of 15 amino acids. The CDR3 coding sequence is TGTGCCAGCAGCTCCCCGACAGGATTATCCACTGAAGCTTTCTTT. This codes for CASSSPTGLSTEAFF.

As for this clone: Other DNA sequences from this sample encode an identical CDR3 as well. The chain has TRBV5-1 and TRBJ2-5; D is undetermined. CDR3 length: 13 residues. The germline CDR1 and CDR2 sequences are SGHRS and YFSETQ. Trimming stripped 0 bases from V and 1 base from J, with 4 bases between. The CDR3, as DNA: TGCGCCAGCAGCTTGGGCAGCCAAGAGACCCAGTACTTC. Translating it yields CASSLGSQETQYF. The entire variable domain, with the rest obtained from reference TRBV5-1 and TRBJ2-5, is as follows: KAGVTQTPRYLIKTRGQQVTLSCSPISGHRSVSWYQQTPGQGLQFLFEYFSETQRNKGNFPGRFSGRQFSNSRSEMNVSTLELGDSALYLCASSLGSQETQYFGPGTRLLVL.

J is TRBJ2-1 and V is TRBV3-1 (or the pseudogene TRBV3-2); perhaps TRBD2 as D (5 bases). The V gene lost 4 bases and the J gene lost 4 bases, with 14 bases spanning the gap. Germline lookup yields CDR1 LGHDT and CDR2 YNNKEL (reference sequence). This CDR3 contains 15 residues. The CDR3 region is CASSPVERRYNEQFF. The CDR3 region has the DNA TGTGCCAGCAGCCCCGTTGAGCGGAGGTACAATGAGCAGTTCTTC.

The gene calls are TRBV15 and TRBJ2-7; 7 bases agree with TRBD1. J gave up 0 bases and V 1 base, and 3 bases lay outside the gene matches. The length of the CDR3 is 15 residues. Germline-derived CDR1 and CDR2 are LNHNV and YYDKDF (reference sequence). The CDR3 loop reads CATSRGGTVSYEQYF. The CDR3 DNA reads TGTGCCACCAGCAGAGGGGGGACAGTCTCCTACGAGCAGTACTTC.

About this clone itself: One end of the junction fails to match germline, which may point to a read error. The chain joins TRBV3-1 (or the pseudogene TRBV3-2) to TRBJ2-7, with 13 nucleotides matching TRBD2. This CDR3 is 13 amino acids long. From germline, CDR1 is LGHDT and CDR2 YNNKEL (reference sequence). The CDR3 is CASSQGTSGRTNF. The DNA of the CDR3 is TGTGCCAGCAGCCAAGGGACTAGCGGGAGAACAAACTTC.

The chain employs TRBV21-1 and TRBJ2-1; the table's TRBD2 call for D was not verified on the DNA. TRBV21-1 represents a pseudogene. The CDR3 spans 16 residues. The CDR3 reads CASPNEVCYSYNEQFF. As DNA, the CDR3 is TGTGCCAGCCCTAACGAAGTGTGTTACTCCTACAATGAGCAGTTCTTC.

The chain couples TRBV7-3 to TRBJ2-4, with D perhaps TRBD2 (6 bases). The V gene lost 3 bases and the J gene lost 4 bases, with 13 bases spanning the gap. The germline V gene has CDR1 SGHTA and CDR2 FQGTGA. This CDR3 contains 15 residues. As DNA, the CDR3 is TGTGCCAGCAGCTTTACCGGGACTGTAAAAAACATTCAGTACTTC. Its protein product is CASSFTGTVKNIQYF.

The J gene is TRBJ2-3, the V gene TRBV4-1, with D perhaps TRBD1 (5 bases). The CDR3 sequence is 13 residues long. Per germline, CDR1 MGHRA and CDR2 YSYEKL. Trimming cost V 3 bases and J 8 bases, with 12 bases left between them. Here the CDR3 DNA reads TGCGCCAGCAGCCAGCCAGGGCCGGGTACGCAGTATTTT. Its protein product is CASSQPGPGTQYF.

This chain joins TRBV7-2 and TRBJ1-1; weak D call: TRBD1 (5 bases). The length of the CDR3 is 14 residues. Germline V CDR1 and CDR2: SGHTA, FQGNSA. The germline V and J ends were trimmed by 11 bases and 2 bases, with 18 bases remaining between them. CDR3 amino acids: CAGEEKGINTEAFF. Written as DNA, the CDR3 is TGTGCCGGGGAGGAGAAGGGGATAAACACTGAAGCTTTCTTT.

The rearrangement uses TRBV6-1 and TRBJ2-1; possibly TRBD2 for D (5 bases). This CDR3 region has 16 residues. Germline values: CDR1 MNHNS, CDR2 SASEGT. The V end was cut by 2 bases, the J end by 5 bases, with 16 bases between. As DNA, the CDR3 is TGTGCCAGCAGTGAACAAGGGTGGAGGTCACACAATGAGCAGTTCTTC. This encodes CASSEQGWRSHNEQFF.